This TCR beta chain is drawn from a study of blood T cell repertoires in COVID-19. At the level of the study: T cells, B-cell-depleted T cells, or PBMCs supplied cDNA or gDNA.

From germline, CDR1 is GTSNPN and CDR2 SVGIG (reference sequence). The CDR3 runs to 15 residues. Germline trimming cut 1 base from V and 3 bases from J; bases unmatched to any gene: 6. As handled by the study authors: Counts of nucleated cells, estimated from reference gene primer amplification, were obtained. The data were produced by immunoSEQ multiplex PCR, yet TCRdb's version contains in-frame clones alone and is incomplete. V, J and clone size were drawn from that table, and D and trimming were deduced from the DNA. The sample carries about 45,000 clones, around 85% recorded once. The sample comprised peripheral blood. This clonotype was obtained from a woman older than 75 with acute or convalescent COVID-19. The chain has TRBV30 and TRBJ1-5, with 7 nucleotides matching TRBD1. In nucleotides, the CDR3 is TGTGCCTGGAGTGAGGGGACAGTCTTCAATCAGCCCCAGCATTTT. Protein sequence: CAWSEGTVFNQPQHF.